This T cell receptor beta chain was recorded in a study of glioma-infiltrating T cells. The CDR3 sequence is 14 residues long. Germline V gene sequence: CDR1 MDHEN, CDR2 SYDVKM. V was trimmed by 4 bases and J by 8 bases, leaving 18 bases between them. Notes on this clonotype: Since a much larger clone is just one base distant, this may be a read error.

The iRepertoire nested amplicon-rescue multiplex PCR amplified TCR alpha and beta CDR3s from RNA. TCRdb re-derived calls from the multiplex PCR reads in MiXCR, one entry per CDR3 protein. Among roughly 350,000 distinct CDR3 sequences, roughly 41% were seen once, and the ten largest hold 9.5% to 15%. V and J are TRBV28 and TRBJ2-7; unclear D gene. This clonotype was obtained from a human donor with low-grade glioma or glioblastoma, undergoing nonglioma brain surgery, or in good health (not recorded which). The sequenced sample consisted of glioma tissue, nonneoplastic brain tissue, or PBMCs (not recorded which). The CDR3 sequence: CASSSYRARLKQYF. CDR3 DNA sequence: TGTGCCAGCAGTTCTTACCGGGCCCGACTGAAGCAGTACTTC.